This T cell receptor (beta chain) emerged from a study of T cells in Graves' hyperthyroidism and ophthalmopathy (dated by TCRdb to between 2018 and 2020). Context from the whole study: Peripheral blood was sampled at the time of initial diagnosis, prior to any treatment. The approximately 97 discovery patients were randomly divided into training and test sets at a 7:3 ratio. Thyroid tissue and blood T-cell repertoires from more than 5 Graves' hyperthyroidism patients were also compared in the study. Prospective prediction of ophthalmopathy was tested in an independent validation cohort of some 20 hyperthyroidism patients and approximately 17 patients who later progressed to ophthalmopathy. TCR Vbeta CDR3 sequencing of some 140 peripheral blood samples (under 45 ophthalmopathy, roughly 72 hyperthyroidism and some 17 progressor patients) is reported in the paper. Following sampling, methimazole starting at 30 mg daily was given to hyperthyroidism patients, and high-dose intravenous methylprednisolone was given to ophthalmopathy patients. A discovery cohort of roughly 96 patients, about 43 with Graves' ophthalmopathy and 55 to 65 with stable Graves' hyperthyroidism, was used to find distinguishing TCR V-J signatures. Results and caveats for the whole study, not just this receptor: During validation, the model predicted progression to ophthalmopathy a median of approximately 6 months ahead of onset, with 70.59% sensitivity and less than 85% specificity. Most expanded thyroid clonotypes (frequency above 0.001) were also found in blood, which suggests that blood repertoires may mirror thyroid immune responses. Ophthalmopathy was separated from stable hyperthyroidism by a 13 V-J signature model, with 87.88% sensitivity and roughly 81% specificity obtained in cross-validation and 80%/75% obtained in testing. Sample size was not statistically predetermined, and blinding of investigators to group allocation was not performed.

The TCR beta CDR3 regions were amplified from the RNA transcripts. The first round of RT-PCR for the TCR CDR3 was performed with the HTBI primer set and the Qiagen OneStep RT-PCR kit. Libraries were constructed in a second round of multiplex PCR, after which size selection and purification were performed. The libraries were sequenced on an Illumina HiSeq2000 using paired-end 100 bp reads. Concerning the study's data processing: Raw data were processed with SOAPnuke, discarding reads with adapters, uncalled bases, mean Phred below 15, or no exact constant-primer or identifier match. High-quality paired reads were merged with COPE v1.2.5, and unique nucleotide sequences were defined as clonotypes. MiTCR v1.1 was used to align clonotypes to the IMGT TRBV, TRBD and TRBJ reference segments. Only V-J combinations with frequency above 0.0001, covering about 99% of repertoires, were analysed. The TCS score was defined as the ratio of F50 (clonal expansion) to E x V (chaos), calculated using BLOSUM62-based TCRdist between CDR3 peptides within each V-J. Welch's t-statistics and random forest reduced some 510 V-J features to about 13, which were used in a naive Bayes classifier (R e1071). TCRdb redid the processing of the public reads, applying fastp at Q25 and MiXCR, and retained in-frame beta chains. Each CDR3 protein gets just one entry, which takes the most common genes and DNA from the rows behind it. The V and J calls and clone size come from TCRdb's table, not from the authors' own analysis. The sample records 490,000 or so distinct CDR3 sequences, about 20% of which are singletons. Approximately 49% of the sample rests with the top ten.

A word on this clonotype: Its binding antigen is unknown. Per-base qualities were not stored, and no clone one base away is much larger.

Ophthalmopathy patients had moderately to severely active disease, Clinical Activity Score of at least 3, NOSPECS grade of at least 4, and duration under 3 months. Exclusion was applied to patients with uncontrolled infections, other autoimmune diseases, pregnancy or lactation. Diagnoses relied on clinical symptoms, serum thyroxine and TRAb, thyroid ultrasound and orbital computed tomography. PBMCs were separated from 7.5 to 10 ml of fresh peripheral blood using Ficoll-Paque density gradient centrifugation. Trizol reagent was used to extract total RNA, and RNA quality was then checked on an Agilent 2100 Bioanalyzer. The V and J ends are trimmed by 7 bases and 3 bases, leaving 15 bases between them. Via the germline V gene, CDR1 is MNHEY and CDR2 SVGEGT. From the cysteine through the phenylalanine, the CDR3 covers 14 amino acids. Only the CDR3 part of the read is kept: 42 bases, read in frame from the first base.

Material for sequencing was blood. The TCR sequence derives from a woman in her 70s with Graves' ophthalmopathy. The chain employs TRBV6-2 or TRBV6-3 and TRBJ1-1, and perhaps TRBD1 as D gene, on 5 matching bases. The sequenced DNA is TGTGCCAGCACCTTACCCGCCAGGGACACTGAAGCTTTCTTT. This translates into CASTLPARDTEAFF.